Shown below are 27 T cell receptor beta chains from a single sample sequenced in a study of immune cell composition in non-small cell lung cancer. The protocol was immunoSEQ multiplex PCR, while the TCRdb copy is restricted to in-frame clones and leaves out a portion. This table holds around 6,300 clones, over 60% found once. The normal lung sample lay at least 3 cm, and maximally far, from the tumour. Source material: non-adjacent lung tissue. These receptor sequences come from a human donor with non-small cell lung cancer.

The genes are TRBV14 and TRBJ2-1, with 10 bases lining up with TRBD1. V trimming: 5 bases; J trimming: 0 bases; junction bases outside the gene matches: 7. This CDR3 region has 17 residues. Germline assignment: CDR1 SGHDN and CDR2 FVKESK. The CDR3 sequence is CASSGGQGGISYNEQFF. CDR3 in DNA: TGTGCCAGCAGCGGCGGACAGGGGGGAATCTCCTACAATGAGCAGTTCTTC.

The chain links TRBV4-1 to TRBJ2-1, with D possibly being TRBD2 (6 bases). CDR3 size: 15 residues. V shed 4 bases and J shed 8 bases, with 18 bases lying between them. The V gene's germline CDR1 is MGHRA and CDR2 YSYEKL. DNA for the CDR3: TGCGCCAGCAGCCTCGGAGGGAGTAAGGTTGATGAGCAGTTCTTC. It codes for CASSLGGSKVDEQFF.

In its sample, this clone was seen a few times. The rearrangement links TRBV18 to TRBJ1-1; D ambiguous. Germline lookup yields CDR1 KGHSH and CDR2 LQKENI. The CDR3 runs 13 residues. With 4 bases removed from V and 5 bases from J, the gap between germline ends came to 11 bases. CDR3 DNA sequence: TGTGCCAGCTCACGGGTAGGGAGGACTGAAGCTTTCTTT. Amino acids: CASSRVGRTEAFF.

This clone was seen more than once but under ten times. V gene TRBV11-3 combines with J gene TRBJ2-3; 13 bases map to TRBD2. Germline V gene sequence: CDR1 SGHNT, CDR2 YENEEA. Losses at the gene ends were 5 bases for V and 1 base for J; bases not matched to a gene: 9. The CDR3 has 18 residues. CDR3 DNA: TGTGCCAGCAGCCCCGGGACTAGCGGGGTATATGGCACAGATACGCAGTATTTT. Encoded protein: CASSPGTSGVYGTDTQYF.

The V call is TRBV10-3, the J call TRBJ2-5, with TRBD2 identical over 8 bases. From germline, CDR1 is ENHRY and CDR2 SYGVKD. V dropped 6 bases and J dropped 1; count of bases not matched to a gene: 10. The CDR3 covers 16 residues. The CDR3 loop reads CAIRGGLAGLQETQYF. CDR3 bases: TGTGCCATCAGGGGCGGTTTAGCGGGGCTCCAAGAGACCCAGTACTTC.

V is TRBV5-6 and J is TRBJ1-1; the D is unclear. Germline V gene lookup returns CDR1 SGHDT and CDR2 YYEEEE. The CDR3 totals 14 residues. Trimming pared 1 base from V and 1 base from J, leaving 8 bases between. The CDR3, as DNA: TGTGCCAGCAGCTTGTATAGCCCGAACACTGAAGCTTTCTTT. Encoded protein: CASSLYSPNTEAFF.

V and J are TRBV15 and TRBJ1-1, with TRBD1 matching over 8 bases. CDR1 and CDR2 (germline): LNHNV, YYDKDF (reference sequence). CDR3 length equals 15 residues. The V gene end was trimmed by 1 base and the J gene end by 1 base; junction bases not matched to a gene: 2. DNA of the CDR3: TGTGCCACCAGCAGAGCTGGACAGGGGAACACTGAAGCTTTCTTT. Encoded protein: CATSRAGQGNTEAFF.

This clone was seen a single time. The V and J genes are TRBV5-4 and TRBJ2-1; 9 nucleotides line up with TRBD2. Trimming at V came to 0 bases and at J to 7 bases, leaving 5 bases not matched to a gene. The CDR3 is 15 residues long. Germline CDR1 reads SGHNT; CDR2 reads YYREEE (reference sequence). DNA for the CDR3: TGTGCCAGCAGCTTGGGCGGGAGGGCCGCGAATGAGCAGTTCTTC. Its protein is CASSLGGRAANEQFF.

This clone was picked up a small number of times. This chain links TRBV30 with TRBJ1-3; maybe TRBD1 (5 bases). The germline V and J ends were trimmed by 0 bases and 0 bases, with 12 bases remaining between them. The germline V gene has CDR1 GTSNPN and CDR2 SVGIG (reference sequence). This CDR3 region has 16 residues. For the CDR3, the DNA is TGTGCCTGGAGTGTAATTGGGGGGAGCTCTGGAAACACCATATATTTT. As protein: CAWSVIGGSSGNTIYF.

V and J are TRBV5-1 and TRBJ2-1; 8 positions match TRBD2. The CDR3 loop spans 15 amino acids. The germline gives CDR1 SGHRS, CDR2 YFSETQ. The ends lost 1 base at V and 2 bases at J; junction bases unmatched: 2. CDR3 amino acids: CASSLREGPYNEQFF. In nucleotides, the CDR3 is TGCGCCAGCAGCTTGCGGGAGGGCCCCTACAATGAGCAGTTCTTC. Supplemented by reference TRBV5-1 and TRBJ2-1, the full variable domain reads KAGVTQTPRYLIKTRGQQVTLSCSPISGHRSVSWYQQTPGQGLQFLFEYFSETQRNKGNFPGRFSGRQFSNSRSEMNVSTLELGDSALYLCASSLREGPYNEQFFGPGTRLTVL.

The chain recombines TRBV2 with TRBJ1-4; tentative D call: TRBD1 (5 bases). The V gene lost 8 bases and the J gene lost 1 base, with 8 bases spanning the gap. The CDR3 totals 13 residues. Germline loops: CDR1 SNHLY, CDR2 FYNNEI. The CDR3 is CASRRGTNEKLFF. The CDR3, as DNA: TGTGCCAGCCGGAGGGGAACTAATGAAAAACTGTTTTTT.

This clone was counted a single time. In DNA, the CDR3 is TGTGCCAGCAGCCCCAACAGGGGGCTTAATACTGAAGCTTTCTTT. Translating it yields CASSPNRGLNTEAFF. The rearrangement links TRBV11-2 to TRBJ1-1; 9 bases map to TRBD1. CDR1 and CDR2 from the germline V gene are SGHAT and FQNNGV. There are 15 residues in the CDR3. The trim removed 5 bases at V and 5 bases at J, leaving 9 bases unmatched.

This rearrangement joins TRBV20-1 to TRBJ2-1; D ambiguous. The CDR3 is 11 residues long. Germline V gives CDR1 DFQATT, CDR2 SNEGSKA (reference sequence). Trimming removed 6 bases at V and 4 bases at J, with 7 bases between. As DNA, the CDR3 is TGCAGTGCGTCGGGTTACAATGAGCAGTTCTTC. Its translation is CSASGYNEQFF.

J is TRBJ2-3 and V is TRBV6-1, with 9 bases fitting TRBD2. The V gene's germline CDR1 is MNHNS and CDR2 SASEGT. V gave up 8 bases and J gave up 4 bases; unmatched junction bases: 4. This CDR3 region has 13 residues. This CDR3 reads CASQREAPDTQYF. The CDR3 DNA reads TGTGCCAGCCAGCGGGAGGCCCCAGATACGCAGTATTTT.

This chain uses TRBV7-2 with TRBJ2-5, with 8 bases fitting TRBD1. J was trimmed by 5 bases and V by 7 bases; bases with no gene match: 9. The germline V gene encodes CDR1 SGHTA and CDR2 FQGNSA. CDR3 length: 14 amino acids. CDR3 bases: TGTGCCAGCATCAGGACAGGGTTAACGGAGACCCAGTACTTC. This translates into CASIRTGLTETQYF.

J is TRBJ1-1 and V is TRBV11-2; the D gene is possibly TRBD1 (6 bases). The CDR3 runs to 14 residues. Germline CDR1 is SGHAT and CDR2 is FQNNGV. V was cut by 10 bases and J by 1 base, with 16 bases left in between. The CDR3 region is CATTILGGNTEAFF. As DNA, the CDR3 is TGTGCCACCACTATTCTAGGGGGGAACACTGAAGCTTTCTTT.

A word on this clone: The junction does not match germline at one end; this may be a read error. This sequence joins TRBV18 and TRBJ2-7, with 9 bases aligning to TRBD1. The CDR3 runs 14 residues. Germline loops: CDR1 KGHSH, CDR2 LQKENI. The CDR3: CASSPRQGVYKQYF. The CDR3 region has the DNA TGTGCCAGCTCACCGAGACAGGGGGTCTACAAGCAGTACTTC.

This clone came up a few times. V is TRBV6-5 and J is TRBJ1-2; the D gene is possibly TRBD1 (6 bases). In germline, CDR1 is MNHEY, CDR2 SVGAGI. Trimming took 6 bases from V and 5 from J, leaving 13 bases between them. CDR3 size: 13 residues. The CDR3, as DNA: TGTGCCAGCAGATACGACAGGAGTTATGGCTACACCTTC. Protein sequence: CASRYDRSYGYTF.

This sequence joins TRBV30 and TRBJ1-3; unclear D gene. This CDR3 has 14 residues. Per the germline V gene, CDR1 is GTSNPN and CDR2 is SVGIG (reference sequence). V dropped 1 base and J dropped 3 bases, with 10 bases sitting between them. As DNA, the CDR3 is TGTGCCTGGAGTGAGTGGGGAGTTGGAAACACCATATATTTT. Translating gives CAWSEWGVGNTIYF. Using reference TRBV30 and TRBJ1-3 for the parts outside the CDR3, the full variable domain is SQTIHQWPATLVQPVGSPLSLECTVEGTSNPNLYWYRQAAGRGLQLLFYSVGIGQISSEVPQNLSASRPQDRQFILSSKKLLLSDSGFYLCAWSEWGVGNTIYFGEGSWLTVV.

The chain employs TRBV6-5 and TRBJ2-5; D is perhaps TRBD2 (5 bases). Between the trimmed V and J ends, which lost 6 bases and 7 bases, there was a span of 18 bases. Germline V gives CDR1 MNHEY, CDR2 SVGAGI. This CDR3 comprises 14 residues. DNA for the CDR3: TGTGCCAGCAGATCCGGGGTAGAAACGGGGACCCAGTACTTC. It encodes CASRSGVETGTQYF.

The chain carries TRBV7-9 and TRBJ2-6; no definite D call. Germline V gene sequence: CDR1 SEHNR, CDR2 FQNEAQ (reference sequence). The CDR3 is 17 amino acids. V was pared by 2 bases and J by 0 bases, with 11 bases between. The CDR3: CASSLMVQSSGANVLTF. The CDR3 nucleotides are TGTGCCAGCAGCTTAATGGTACAGAGCTCTGGGGCCAACGTCCTGACTTTC.

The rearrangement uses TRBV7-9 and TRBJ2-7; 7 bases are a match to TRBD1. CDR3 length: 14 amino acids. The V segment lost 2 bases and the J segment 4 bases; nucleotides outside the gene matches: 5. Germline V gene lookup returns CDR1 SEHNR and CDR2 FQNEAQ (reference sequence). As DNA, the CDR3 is TGTGCCAGCAGCTTATCCGACAGGGATTACGAGCAGTACTTC. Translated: CASSLSDRDYEQYF. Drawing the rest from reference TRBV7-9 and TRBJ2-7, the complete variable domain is DTGVSQNPRHKITKRGQNVTFRCDPISEHNRLYWYRQTLGQGPEFLTYFQNEAQLEKSRLLSDRFSAERPKGSFSTLEIQRTEQGDSAMYLCASSLSDRDYEQYFGPGTRLTVT.

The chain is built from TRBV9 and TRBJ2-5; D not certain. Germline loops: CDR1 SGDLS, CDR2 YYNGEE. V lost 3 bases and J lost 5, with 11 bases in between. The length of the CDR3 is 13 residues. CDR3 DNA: TGTGCCAGCAGCGCCTTAGATCGGGAGACCCAGTACTTC. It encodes CASSALDRETQYF.

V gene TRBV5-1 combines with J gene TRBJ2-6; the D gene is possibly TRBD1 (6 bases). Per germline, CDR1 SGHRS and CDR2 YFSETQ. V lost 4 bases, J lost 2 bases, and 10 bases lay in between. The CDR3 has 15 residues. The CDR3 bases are TGCGCCAGCAGCCTACAGGGAACTGGGGCCAACGTCCTGACTTTC. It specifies CASSLQGTGANVLTF. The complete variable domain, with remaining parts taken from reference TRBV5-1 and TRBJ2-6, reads KAGVTQTPRYLIKTRGQQVTLSCSPISGHRSVSWYQQTPGQGLQFLFEYFSETQRNKGNFPGRFSGRQFSNSRSEMNVSTLELGDSALYLCASSLQGTGANVLTFGAGSRLTVL.

Here the CDR3 DNA reads TGTGCCAGCAGCGTAGGACAATCGAATCAGCCCCAGCATTTT. It is translated as CASSVGQSNQPQHF. J is TRBJ1-5 and V is TRBV9; D not resolved. The V end was cut by 0 bases, the J end by 4 bases, with 8 bases between. The CDR3 extends over 14 amino acids. Per the germline V gene, CDR1 is SGDLS and CDR2 is YYNGEE. Filled out from reference TRBV9 and TRBJ1-5, the complete variable domain reads DSGVTQTPKHLITATGQRVTLRCSPRSGDLSVYWYQQSLDQGLQFLIQYYNGEERAKGNILERFSAQQFPDLHSELNLSSLELGDSALYFCASSVGQSNQPQHFGDGTRLSIL.

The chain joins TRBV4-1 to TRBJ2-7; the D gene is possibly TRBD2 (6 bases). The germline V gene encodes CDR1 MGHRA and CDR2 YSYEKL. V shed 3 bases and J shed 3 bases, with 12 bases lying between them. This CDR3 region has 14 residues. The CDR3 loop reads CASSQGLDVYEQYF. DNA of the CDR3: TGCGCCAGCAGCCAGGGACTGGACGTCTACGAGCAGTACTTC.

CDR3 residues: CASSENRDQETQYF. CDR3 bases: TGTGCCAGCAGCGAGAACAGGGACCAAGAGACCCAGTACTTC. This chain uses TRBV2 with TRBJ2-5; tentative D call: TRBD1 (6 bases). Trimming removed 6 bases from V and 0 bases from J, with 11 bases in between. CDR1 and CDR2 (germline): SNHLY, FYNNEI. The CDR3 loop spans 14 amino acids.